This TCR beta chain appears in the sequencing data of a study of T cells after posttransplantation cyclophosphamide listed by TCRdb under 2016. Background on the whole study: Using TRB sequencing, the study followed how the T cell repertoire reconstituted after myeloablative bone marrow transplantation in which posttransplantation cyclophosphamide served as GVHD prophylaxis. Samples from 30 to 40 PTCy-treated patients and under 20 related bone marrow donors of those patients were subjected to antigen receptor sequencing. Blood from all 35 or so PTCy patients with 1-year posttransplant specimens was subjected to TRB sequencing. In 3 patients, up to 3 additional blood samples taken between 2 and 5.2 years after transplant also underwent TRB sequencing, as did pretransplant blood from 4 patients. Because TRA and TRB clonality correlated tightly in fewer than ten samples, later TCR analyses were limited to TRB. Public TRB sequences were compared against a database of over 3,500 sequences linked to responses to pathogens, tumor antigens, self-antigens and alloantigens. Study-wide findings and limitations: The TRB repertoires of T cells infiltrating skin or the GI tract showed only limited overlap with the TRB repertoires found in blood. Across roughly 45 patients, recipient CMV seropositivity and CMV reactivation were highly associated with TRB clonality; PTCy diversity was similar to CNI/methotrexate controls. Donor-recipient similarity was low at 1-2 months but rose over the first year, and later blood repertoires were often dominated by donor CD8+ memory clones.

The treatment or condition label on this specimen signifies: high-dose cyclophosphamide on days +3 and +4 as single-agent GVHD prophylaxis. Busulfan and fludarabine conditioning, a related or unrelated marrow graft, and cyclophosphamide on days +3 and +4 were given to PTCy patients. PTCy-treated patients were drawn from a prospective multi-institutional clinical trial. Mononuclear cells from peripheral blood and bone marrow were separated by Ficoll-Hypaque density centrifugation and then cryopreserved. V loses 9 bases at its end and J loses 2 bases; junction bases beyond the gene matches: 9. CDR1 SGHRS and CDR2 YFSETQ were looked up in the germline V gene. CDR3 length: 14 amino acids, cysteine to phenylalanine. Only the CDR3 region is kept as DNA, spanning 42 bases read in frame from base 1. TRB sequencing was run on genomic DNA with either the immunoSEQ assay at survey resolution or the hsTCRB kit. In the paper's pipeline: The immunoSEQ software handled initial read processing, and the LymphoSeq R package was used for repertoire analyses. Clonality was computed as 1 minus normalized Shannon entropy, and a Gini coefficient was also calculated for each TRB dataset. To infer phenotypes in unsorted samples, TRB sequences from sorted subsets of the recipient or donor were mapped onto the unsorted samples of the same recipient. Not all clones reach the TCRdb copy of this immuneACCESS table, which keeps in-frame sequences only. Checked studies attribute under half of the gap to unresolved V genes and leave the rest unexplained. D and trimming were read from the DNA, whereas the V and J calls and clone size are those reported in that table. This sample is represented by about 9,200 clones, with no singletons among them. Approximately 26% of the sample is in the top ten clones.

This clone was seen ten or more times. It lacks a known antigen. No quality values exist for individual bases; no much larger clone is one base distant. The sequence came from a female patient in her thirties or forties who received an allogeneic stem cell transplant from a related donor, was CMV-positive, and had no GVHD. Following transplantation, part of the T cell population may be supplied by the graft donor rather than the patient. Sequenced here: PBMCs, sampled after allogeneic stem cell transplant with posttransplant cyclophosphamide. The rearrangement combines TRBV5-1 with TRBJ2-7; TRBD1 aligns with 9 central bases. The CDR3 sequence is CATSGDRATYEQYF. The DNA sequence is TGCGCCACCTCGGGGGACAGGGCTACCTACGAGCAGTACTTC.